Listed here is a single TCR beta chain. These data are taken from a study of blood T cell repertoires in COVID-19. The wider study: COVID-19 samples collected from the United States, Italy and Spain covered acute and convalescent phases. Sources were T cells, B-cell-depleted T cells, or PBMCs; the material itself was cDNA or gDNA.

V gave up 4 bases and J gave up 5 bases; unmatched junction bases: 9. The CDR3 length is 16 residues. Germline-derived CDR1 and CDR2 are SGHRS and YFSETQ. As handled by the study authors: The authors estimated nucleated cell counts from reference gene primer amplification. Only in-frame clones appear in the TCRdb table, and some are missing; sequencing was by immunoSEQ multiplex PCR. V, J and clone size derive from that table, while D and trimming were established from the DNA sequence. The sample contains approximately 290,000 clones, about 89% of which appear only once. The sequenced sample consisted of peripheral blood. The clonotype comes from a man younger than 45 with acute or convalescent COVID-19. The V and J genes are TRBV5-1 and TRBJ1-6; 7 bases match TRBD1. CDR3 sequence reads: CASSLGTAPNNSPLHF. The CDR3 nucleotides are TGCGCCAGCAGCCTAGGGACAGCGCCCAATAATTCACCCCTCCACTTT.